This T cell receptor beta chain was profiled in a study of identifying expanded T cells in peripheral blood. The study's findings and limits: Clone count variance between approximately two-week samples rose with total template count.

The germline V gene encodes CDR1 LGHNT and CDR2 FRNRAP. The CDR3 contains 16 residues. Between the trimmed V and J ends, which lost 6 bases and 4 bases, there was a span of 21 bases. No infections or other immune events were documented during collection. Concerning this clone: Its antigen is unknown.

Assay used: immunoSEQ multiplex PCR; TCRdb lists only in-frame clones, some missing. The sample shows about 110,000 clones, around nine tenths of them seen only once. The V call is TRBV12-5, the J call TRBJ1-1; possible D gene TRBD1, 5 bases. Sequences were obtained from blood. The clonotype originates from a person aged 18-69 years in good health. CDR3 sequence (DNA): TGTGCTAGTGGCCGGGGGGTCGGGGATGGTGCCACTGAAGCTTTCTTT. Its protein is CASGRGVGDGATEAFF.